The clone carrying this T cell receptor beta chain was detected many times. As yet, its antigen is unknown. CDR1 and CDR2 (germline): SGHTA, FQGNSA. The CDR3 length is 17 residues. The V end lost 1 base, the J end lost 2 bases, and 16 bases lay between the germline ends. This record belongs to a study of T cells after yellow fever vaccination. Study-wide background: SMART-Seq v4 Ultra Low Input prepared libraries from low-cell fractions. Overall study results and limits: Contamination of FACS-sorted repertoires by abundant clonotypes from the bulk population could occur.

The study made its TCR cDNA through 5'RACE template switching. That step introduced a universal primer site along with UMIs. TCRdb fed the 5' RACE reads into MiXCR, producing one record per CDR3 protein. Of approximately 510,000 distinct CDR3 sequences listed, around a fifth are singletons. Specimen: PBMCs, collected approximately 22 days after the first yellow fever vaccination. The rearrangement uses TRBV7-2 and TRBJ2-3; possibly TRBD1 or TRBD2 for D (5 bases each). The receptor was isolated from a man aged 18-30 years who received the YFV17D yellow fever vaccine. The CDR3 DNA sequence: TGTGCCAGCAGCTTAGTCCCACCCGGGGCTGACACAGATACGCAGTATTTT. Residues: CASSLVPPGADTDTQYF.